This is a list of T cell receptor beta chains from one sample in a study of T cells after yellow fever vaccination. TCRdb reprocessed the 5' RACE reads via MiXCR and lists one record per CDR3 protein. The table shows hundreds of thousands of distinct CDR3 sequences, with about 12% occurring only once. The sequencing used PBMCs, collected on the day of the yellow fever booster vaccination. The source is a man under 40 who received the YFV17D yellow fever vaccine. The CDR3 runs from the conserved cysteine through the conserved F or W. The D gene is left open where the match is weak. Clone size is stated in some rows and not others, as once, few, many or a class when expanded.

J | V | size | D | DNA | CDR3
TRBJ1-2 | TRBV18 | . | . | TGTGCCAGCTCACCACCGTTAGAGACGTTCGGCTACACCTTC | CASSPPLETFGYTF
TRBJ2-5 | TRBV20-1 | few | . | TGCAGTGCCACACGGGTCGTAGGAGAGACCCAGTACTTC | CSATRVVGETQYF
TRBJ2-1 | TRBV6-1 | . | . | TGTGCCAGCAGCCCCCTCAGGGGAAAAGAGTACAATGAGCAGTTCTTC | CASSPLRGKEYNEQFF
TRBJ2-1 | TRBV4-3 | few | TRBD2 | TGCGCCAGCAGCCAATCTCCTAGCGGGAGCTCCTACAATGAGCAGTTCTTC | CASSQSPSGSSYNEQFF
TRBJ2-2 | TRBV7-2 | . | . | TGTGCCAGCAGCCCTCTGGGAGCGCCCACCGGGGAGCTGTTTTTT | CASSPLGAPTGELFF
TRBJ2-6 | TRBV20-1 | . | . | TGCAGTGCTAGAGACCTACTCGGAGGGGCCAACGTCCTGACTTTC | CSARDLLGGANVLTF
TRBJ2-5 | TRBV20-1 | few | TRBD2 | TGCAGTGCTAGCGAGACTAGCGGGAGGGCCTCAGAGACCCAGTACTTC | CSASETSGRASETQYF
TRBJ2-2 | TRBV20-1 | few | TRBD1 | TGCAGTGCTCTGACAGGGGTGACCGGGGAGCTGTTTTTT | CSALTGVTGELFF
TRBJ2-7 | TRBV29-1 | . | . | TGCAGCGTCAGGGGGGGGGGACTACCCTACGAGCAGTACTTC | CSVRGGGLPYEQYF
TRBJ1-1 | TRBV20-1 | few | . | TGCAGTGCTAGACGCGGACACTCGAACACTGAAGCTTTCTTT | CSARRGHSNTEAFF
TRBJ2-5 | TRBV10-3 | . | TRBD2 | TGTGCCATCAGTGCCGGGGGGGAGACCCAGTACTTC | CAISAGGETQYF
TRBJ1-5 | TRBV5-1 | few | . | TGCGCCAGCAGCTTGGAAGGGGATCGAAATCAGCCCCAGCATTTT | CASSLEGDRNQPQHF
TRBJ2-1 | TRBV20-1 | . | TRBD2 | TGCAAGGGAATGGGGACTAGCGGGAGGCCTGGCAATGAGCAGTTCTTC | CKGMGTSGRPGNEQFF
TRBJ2-7 | TRBV6-5 | . | TRBD1 | TGTGCCAGCAGTTCGGACAGGAACTACGAGCAGTACTTC | CASSSDRNYEQYF
TRBJ2-6 | TRBV12-3/TRBV12-4 | . | . | TGTGCCAGCAGTATGCAGTATGGGTCTGGGGCCAACGTCCTGACTTTC | CASSMQYGSGANVLTF
TRBJ2-3 | TRBV20-1 | . | TRBD2 | TGCAGTGCCTCCCCCAGGACTAGCGGGAGTTCAGATACGCAGTATTTT | CSASPRTSGSSDTQYF
TRBJ2-3 | TRBV5-1 | few | . | TGCGCCAGCAGCTTGGGGTCCCCGGGCGGTTCAGATACGCAGTATTTT | CASSLGSPGGSDTQYF
TRBJ2-3 | TRBV20-1 | many | . | TGCAGTGCTAGAGGGGTTAGAACCATCGAACCAGATACGCAGTATTTT | CSARGVRTIEPDTQYF
TRBJ1-6 | TRBV18 | . | TRBD1 | TGTGCCAGCTCACCACGGGACAGCACCAATTCACCCCTCCACTTT | CASSPRDSTNSPLHF
TRBJ2-7 | TRBV28 | . | . | TGTGCCAGCAGCCTCCTTGTCGTTGAGGGCCGGTCCTACGAGCAGTACTTC | CASSLLVVEGRSYEQYF
TRBJ2-2 | TRBV20-1 | . | TRBD2 | TGCAGTGCTACTGGGCTAGCGGGAGCCACCGGGGAGCTGTTTTTT | CSATGLAGATGELFF
TRBJ2-2 | TRBV7-9 | . | TRBD2 | TGTGCCAGCAGTTTAGCGGGTTCCAACACCGGGGAGCTGTTTTTT | CASSLAGSNTGELFF
TRBJ1-1 | TRBV4-3 | many | . | TGCGCCAGCAGCCAAGTAGGTGGGGGTGAAGCTTTCTTT | CASSQVGGGEAFF
TRBJ2-1 | TRBV5-6 | few | TRBD2 | TGTGCCAGCAGCTTGCGGACTAGCGGGAGTCGTGGGGGGAATGAGCAGTTCTTC | CASSLRTSGSRGGNEQFF
TRBJ2-3 | TRBV19 | many | . | TGTGCCAGTACCCGAGGAGATACGCAGTATTTT | CASTRGDTQYF
TRBJ2-7 | TRBV2 | . | . | TGTGCCAGCGGCTCTACGACAGCTGCCTACGAGCAGTACTTC | CASGSTTAAYEQYF
TRBJ2-5 | TRBV4-3 | few | . | TGCGCCAGCAGCCACGGGAGTGGGGGAGAGACCCAGTACTTC | CASSHGSGGETQYF
TRBJ2-1 | TRBV15 | few | TRBD2 | TGTGCCACCAGCAATCCGGGACTAGCGATTAATGAGCAGTTCTTC | CATSNPGLAINEQFF
TRBJ1-1 | TRBV6-5 | . | . | TGTGCCAGCAGTTCTGATCCCGGCACTGAAGCTTTCTTT | CASSSDPGTEAFF
TRBJ2-1 | TRBV20-1 | . | TRBD2 | TGCAGTGCTAACCCCCTGGCGGGAGGGCCGTATAAGTTCTTC | CSANPLAGGPYKFF
TRBJ2-7 | TRBV5-1 | many | . | TGCGCCAGCAGCGTGGCCACAGCATACGAGCAGTACTTC | CASSVATAYEQYF
TRBJ1-4 | TRBV7-8 | few | . | TGTGCCAGCAGCTTATCAGGGACCACAACTAATGAAAAACTGTTTTTT | CASSLSGTTTNEKLFF
TRBJ2-2 | TRBV5-1 | few | . | TGCGCCAGCAGCTACTTCGAGGGGGACACCGGGGAGCTGTTTTTT | CASSYFEGDTGELFF
TRBJ2-7 | TRBV20-1 | once | TRBD2 | TGCAGTGCTTATCAAGCTGGTGGGCGCGGGAGGTCCTACGAGCAGTACTTC | CSAYQAGGRGRSYEQYF
TRBJ2-5 | TRBV14 | . | TRBD2 | TGTGCCAGCAGCCCCAGCGGGAGCTTTCGTGGCTCCCTACAAGAGACCCAGTACTTC | CASSPSGSFRGSLQETQYF
TRBJ2-7 | TRBV5-6 | . | . | TGTGCCAGCAGCTTGTTATGGGGGAACGAGCAGTACTTC | CASSLLWGNEQYF
TRBJ2-3 | TRBV7-2 | . | . | TGTGCCAGCAGCTTAAAGGGAAATACGCAGTATTTT | CASSLKGNTQYF
TRBJ2-7 | TRBV3-1 | . | TRBD1 | TGTGCCAGCAGCCAAACCGGGACAGGGGCTTCCGAGCAGTACTTC | CASSQTGTGASEQYF
TRBJ2-3 | TRBV3-1 | . | TRBD2 | TGTGCCAGCAGCCCCTCTAGCGGGAGAGGTTTGAGTACAGATACGCAGTATTTT | CASSPSSGRGLSTDTQYF
TRBJ2-7 | TRBV7-2 | few | TRBD2 | TGTGCCAGCAGCCCCACGGTAGCGGGAAGCTCCTACGAGCAGTACTTC | CASSPTVAGSSYEQYF
TRBJ2-2 | TRBV24-1 | . | TRBD1 | TGTGCCACCAGTGATCCACAGGGGATCTCCGGGGAGCTGTTTTTT | CATSDPQGISGELFF
TRBJ2-5 | TRBV12-5 | few | . | TGTGCTAGTGGTGTGGGACCCACTAACGGGGAGACCCAGTACTTC | CASGVGPTNGETQYF
TRBJ2-3 | TRBV20-1 | few | TRBD1 | TGCAGTGCTAGAGGCACAGGGGCTATAACAGATACGCAGTATTTT | CSARGTGAITDTQYF
TRBJ2-7 | TRBV5-6 | few | . | TGTGCCAGCAGCTTTTGGACAAGGTTTACCTACGAGCAGTACTTC | CASSFWTRFTYEQYF
TRBJ1-2 | TRBV19 | . | . | TGTGCCAGTAAGTTCTCGGACAGCGGATATGGCTACACCTTC | CASKFSDSGYGYTF
TRBJ1-3 | TRBV20-1 | many | . | TGCAGTGTCCCCGACAGGAGAGGAAACACCATATATTTT | CSVPDRRGNTIYF
TRBJ2-3 | TRBV20-1 | few | TRBD2 | TGCAGGGGCGGGAGTGGAGATACGCAGTATTTT | CRGGSGDTQYF
TRBJ2-4 | TRBV20-1 | few | . | TGCAGTGCTAGACCTTCGACCCTGTGGCCCAAAAACATTCAGTACTTC | CSARPSTLWPKNIQYF
TRBJ2-2 | TRBV4-3 | few | . | TGCGCCAGCAGCCAGTCACAGGAGCCCACCGGGGAGCTGTTTTTT | CASSQSQEPTGELFF
TRBJ2-3 | TRBV4-2 | few | TRBD2 | TGTGCCAGCAGCCAAGATAGGACTAGCGGGAGCGCAGATACGCAGTATTTT | CASSQDRTSGSADTQYF
TRBJ2-6 | TRBV18 | few | . | TGTGCCAGCTCACCATTCGGCAGTGACCTCTCTGGGGCCAACGTCCTGACTTTC | CASSPFGSDLSGANVLTF
TRBJ1-5 | TRBV7-2 | . | TRBD1 | TGTGCCAGCAGCCCAGGGGGGCACATGGTTAATCAGCCCCAGCATTTT | CASSPGGHMVNQPQHF
TRBJ2-1 | TRBV20-1 | few | TRBD2 | TGCAGTGCTAGAGTAGGTAGCGGGAGAGGTCGCCTCGATGAGCAGTTCTTC | CSARVGSGRGRLDEQFF
TRBJ1-1 | TRBV29-1 | few | . | TGCAGCGTTGTACAGGGCATAAGTGAAGCTTTCTTT | CSVVQGISEAFF
TRBJ2-2 | TRBV10-2 | few | . | TGCGCCAGCAGTGGGACCAGGACCGGGGAGCTGTTTTTT | CASSGTRTGELFF